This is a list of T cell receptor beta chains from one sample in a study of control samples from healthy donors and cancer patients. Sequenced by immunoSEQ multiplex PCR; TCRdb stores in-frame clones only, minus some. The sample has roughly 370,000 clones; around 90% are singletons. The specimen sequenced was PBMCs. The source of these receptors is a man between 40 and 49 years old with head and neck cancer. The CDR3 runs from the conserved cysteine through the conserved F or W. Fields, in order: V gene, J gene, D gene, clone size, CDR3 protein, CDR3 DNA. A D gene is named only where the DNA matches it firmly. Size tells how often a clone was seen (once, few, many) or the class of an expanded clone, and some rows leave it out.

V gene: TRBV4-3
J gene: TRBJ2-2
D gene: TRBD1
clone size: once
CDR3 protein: CASSRHPGQGTSGELFF
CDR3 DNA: TGCGCCAGCAGCCGCCATCCGGGACAGGGGACCTCCGGGGAGCTGTTTTTT

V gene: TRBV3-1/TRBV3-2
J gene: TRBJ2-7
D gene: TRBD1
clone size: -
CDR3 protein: CASSQGKTGQGTYEQYF
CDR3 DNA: TGTGCCAGCAGCCAAGGAAAAACGGGACAGGGCACCTACGAGCAGTACTTC

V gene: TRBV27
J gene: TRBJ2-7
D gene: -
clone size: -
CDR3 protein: CASSLVGRYSYEQYF
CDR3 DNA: TGTGCCAGCAGTTTAGTTGGGCGTTATTCCTACGAGCAGTACTTC

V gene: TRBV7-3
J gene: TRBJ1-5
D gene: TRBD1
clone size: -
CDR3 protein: CASSLIGDRGNQPQHF
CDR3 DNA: TGTGCCAGCAGCCTAATCGGGGACAGGGGGAATCAGCCCCAGCATTTT

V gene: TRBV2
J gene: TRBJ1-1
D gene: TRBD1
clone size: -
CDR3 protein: CASSQDRGLEAFF
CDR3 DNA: TGTGCCAGCAGTCAGGACAGGGGACTCGAAGCTTTCTTT

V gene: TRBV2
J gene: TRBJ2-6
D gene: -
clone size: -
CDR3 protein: CASSDGGTGANVLTF
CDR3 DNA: TGTGCCAGCAGTGATGGGGGAACTGGGGCCAACGTCCTGACTTTC

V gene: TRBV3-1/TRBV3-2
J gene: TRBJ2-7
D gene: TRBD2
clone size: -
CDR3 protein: CASSFGGAYEQYF
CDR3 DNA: TGTGCCAGCAGCTTCGGGGGGGCGTACGAGCAGTACTTC

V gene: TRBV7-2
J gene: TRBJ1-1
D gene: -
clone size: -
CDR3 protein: CATSVTGLRAEAFF
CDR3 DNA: TGTGCCACCTCCGTAACGGGCCTGAGGGCTGAAGCTTTCTTT

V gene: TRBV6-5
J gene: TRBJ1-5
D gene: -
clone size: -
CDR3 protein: CASSYGYNQPQHF
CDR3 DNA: TGTGCCAGCAGTTACGGTTACAATCAGCCCCAGCATTTT

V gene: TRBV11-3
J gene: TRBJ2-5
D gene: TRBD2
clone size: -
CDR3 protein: CASSPGGGPQETQYF
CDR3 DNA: TGTGCCAGCAGCCCGGGCGGGGGGCCCCAAGAGACCCAGTACTTC

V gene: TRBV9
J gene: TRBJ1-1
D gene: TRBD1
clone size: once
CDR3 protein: CASSKAGQGGTEAFF
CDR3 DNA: TGTGCCAGCAGCAAAGCCGGACAGGGTGGGACTGAAGCTTTCTTT

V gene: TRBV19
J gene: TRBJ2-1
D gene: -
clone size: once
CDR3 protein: CASRPRGNEQFF
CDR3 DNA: TGTGCCAGCCGACCTCGGGGGAATGAGCAGTTCTTC